The 6 T cell receptor beta chains reported below all come from one sample, sequenced in a study of T cell repertoires in cytomegalovirus infection. TCRdb used MiXCR to reprocess the reads, holding one entry per CDR3 protein. Of about 140,000 distinct CDR3 sequences listed, 32% are singletons. The antigens these receptors bind are not known. The specimen comprised CD8+ T cells from cultured PBMCs, sampled from culture after CMV antigen stimulation. The receptors come from a human donor in good health (CMV status not recorded). Some clones in this sample may be carry-over from other donors' samples.

This clonotype was picked up many times. The rearrangement uses TRBV20-1 and TRBJ2-3, with TRBD2 matching 13 bases. CDR1 is DFQATT, CDR2 SNEGSKA, per germline (reference sequence). V was pared by 5 bases and J by 4 bases, with 6 bases of the junction left unmatched. This CDR3 region has 15 residues. The CDR3 reads CSAEGLAGNPDTQYF. For the CDR3, the DNA is TGCAGTGCTGAGGGACTAGCGGGGAACCCAGATACGCAGTATTTT.

This clonotype was counted only a few times. The chain joins TRBV20-1 to TRBJ2-3, with a weak D call TRBD1 (7 bases). Germline CDR1 and CDR2: DFQATT and SNEGSKA (reference sequence). The V and J ends lost 0 bases and 0 bases respectively, with 19 bases between them. The CDR3 has 18 residues. This chain's CDR3 is CSARDRGEVAESTDTQYF. Written as DNA, the CDR3 is TGCAGTGCTAGAGACAGGGGGGAAGTAGCGGAGAGCACAGATACGCAGTATTTT.

The V call is TRBV27, the J call TRBJ2-3; the match to TRBD2 covers 12 bases. With 4 bases clipped from V and 4 bases from J, the junction kept 6 bases outside the gene matches. From germline, CDR1 is MNHEY and CDR2 SMNVEV (reference sequence). The CDR3 loop spans 16 amino acids. CDR3 nucleotide sequence: TGTGCCAGCAGTTGGATACTAGCGGGGGGTTCAGATACGCAGTATTTT. Translation gives CASSWILAGGSDTQYF.

This clonotype appeared many times. The rearrangement links TRBV7-9 to TRBJ1-2; 7 bases match TRBD1. Germline V gives CDR1 SEHNR, CDR2 FQNEAQ (reference sequence). V gave up 9 bases and J gave up 3 bases; unmatched junction bases: 4. The CDR3 runs 12 residues. The CDR3 sequence is CASHRGDYGYTF. The DNA of the CDR3 is TGTGCCAGTCACAGGGGAGACTATGGCTACACCTTC.

The chain couples TRBV6-1 to TRBJ2-2; D gene ambiguous. CDR1 and CDR2 (germline): MNHNS, SASEGT. The CDR3 runs to 13 residues. V shed 1 base and J shed 6 bases, with 6 bases lying between them. CDR3: CASSEGVAGELFF. Here the CDR3 DNA reads TGTGCCAGCAGTGAAGGGGTTGCCGGGGAGCTGTTTTTT.

The chain links TRBV12-3 or TRBV12-4 to TRBJ2-7; no definite D call. Trimming stripped 6 bases from V and 7 bases from J, with 16 bases between. The CDR3 loop spans 13 amino acids. The CDR3 DNA is TGTGCCAGCAGCTATTCCTTCCCGGAAGAGCAGTACTTC. It yields the protein CASSYSFPEEQYF.